A selection of T cell receptor beta chains follows, all from one sample in a study of neurological immune-mediated disorders. Using its own MiXCR run on the 5' RACE reads, TCRdb lists one record per CDR3 protein. This table holds roughly 80,000 distinct CDR3 sequences, 5.8% found once. Material: PBMCs. These receptors were taken from a woman aged 60-70 years with multiple sclerosis. Each CDR3 is given without its conserved first and last residue. D genes are given only for firm matches. Not every row has a clone size; where given, it reads once, few, many or a size class.

v_gene	j_gene	abundance	len	d_gene	CDR3aa
TRBV18	TRBJ1-5	.	14	.	ASSLSGRRSNQPQH
TRBV2	TRBJ2-1	many	12	TRBD2	ASSGLAGAVEQF
TRBV3-1	TRBJ1-2	many	10	.	ASSPGHYGYT
TRBV7-2	TRBJ2-7	many	12	TRBD2	ASSMGGISYEQY
TRBV7-9	TRBJ1-3	many	12	.	ASSLTASGNTIY
TRBV5-1	TRBJ2-3	many	12	.	ASRPGTASDTQY
TRBV5-6	TRBJ1-2	many	10	TRBD1	ASRDRVTGYT
TRBV9	TRBJ2-2	many	15	.	ASSPQMGSANTGELF
TRBV20-1	TRBJ1-1	many	12	.	SAAIGTPNTEAF
TRBV12-3/TRBV12-4	TRBJ2-3	many	13	TRBD2	ASSFRAGGSDTQY
TRBV10-2	TRBJ2-3	many	14	.	ASILGGITSTDTQY
TRBV20-1	TRBJ1-2	few	11	.	SAQSGTTAAYT
TRBV6-5	TRBJ2-7	many	8	.	ASTPAQQY
TRBV2	TRBJ1-5	many	9	.	ASSAGQPQH
TRBV14	TRBJ2-2	.	11	.	ASSQAVPGELF
TRBV20-1	TRBJ1-3	many	13	TRBD1	SAPPPDRAPSTIY
TRBV7-9	TRBJ1-6	many	9	.	ASSFDRALH
TRBV9	TRBJ1-2	.	10	.	DSSSDSNGYT
TRBV24-1	TRBJ2-3	many	14	TRBD1	ATSDPRTGQTDTQY
TRBV12-3/TRBV12-4	TRBJ1-2	many	10	.	ASIQSALGYT
TRBV6-1	TRBJ2-1	.	13	.	ASSGKISGVNEQF
TRBV5-1	TRBJ1-1	many	15	TRBD1	ASSSGTGALMNTEAF
TRBV5-5	TRBJ1-2	many	14	TRBD1	ASSLAWDSTNYGYT
TRBV18	TRBJ1-1	few	13	.	ASSPPSGVSTEAF
TRBV5-1	TRBJ2-1	many	12	.	ASSLPSDGGEQF
TRBV5-4	TRBJ2-7	many	11	.	ASSLARTYEQY
TRBV28	TRBJ2-4	many	14	.	ASSPIGQGAKNIQY
TRBV24-1	TRBJ2-1	few	15	TRBD2	ATSDPSGGALGNEQF
TRBV3-1	TRBJ1-5	many	12	.	ASSQGTTEQPQH
TRBV18	TRBJ2-3	many	14	.	ASSPIGAGITDTQY
TRBV3-1	TRBJ2-2	.	11	.	ASSRYNTGELF
TRBV12-3/TRBV12-4	TRBJ2-7	many	13	.	ASSLTGVLTYEQY
TRBV7-2	TRBJ1-2	many	11	.	ASSLRVNYGYT
TRBV9	TRBJ2-5	many	13	.	ASSTGVGSGETQY
TRBV28	TRBJ2-7	many	13	TRBD1	ASSSGIGTGYEQY
TRBV7-6	TRBJ1-5	many	13	.	ASSLTAGGNQPQH
TRBV25-1	TRBJ1-1	many	11	.	ASSARVGAEAF
TRBV5-1	TRBJ1-2	many	11	.	ASSLGDNYGYT
TRBV7-9	TRBJ2-7	many	12	TRBD1	ASSPPGQLYEQY
TRBV6-5	TRBJ1-6	many	12	.	ASKPYEYNSPLH
TRBV5-4	TRBJ1-1	many	12	.	ASSPAGVNTEAF
TRBV12-3/TRBV12-4	TRBJ1-3	.	10	.	ASSLQGNTIY
TRBV7-2	TRBJ2-1	many	14	TRBD1	ASSSRDRGSYNEQF
TRBV20-1	TRBJ2-7	many	13	TRBD1	SASEGTGDSHEQY
TRBV7-2	TRBJ2-2	medium-sized	14	TRBD2	ASRTTGGGWTGELF
TRBV7-9	TRBJ1-2	many	11	.	ASSVDWANGYT
TRBV9	TRBJ2-7	many	12	TRBD1	ASSTSGQSQEQY
TRBV6-1	TRBJ2-3	.	11	.	ASSEWGPDTQY
TRBV15	TRBJ2-7	many	11	.	ATSTGRSGEQY
TRBV6-5	TRBJ2-7	many	11	TRBD1	ASRISPGQPPK
TRBV20-1	TRBJ2-3	few	12	.	SARAGGVADTQY
TRBV3-1	TRBJ2-7	many	10	.	ASSQVRGLEY
TRBV15	TRBJ1-5	many	13	.	ATSRVGVGNQPQH
TRBV7-2	TRBJ2-1	many	11	.	ASSFGSRREQF
TRBV29-1	TRBJ1-1	many	10	.	SASDGNTEAF
TRBV12-3/TRBV12-4	TRBJ2-1	many	12	.	ASSGGHKFNEQF
TRBV20-1	TRBJ2-5	many	13	.	SALEGVGEGETQY
TRBV11-2	TRBJ2-3	many	14	.	ASSHARGDAAATQY
TRBV19	TRBJ1-1	.	12	.	ASSIASVRTEAF